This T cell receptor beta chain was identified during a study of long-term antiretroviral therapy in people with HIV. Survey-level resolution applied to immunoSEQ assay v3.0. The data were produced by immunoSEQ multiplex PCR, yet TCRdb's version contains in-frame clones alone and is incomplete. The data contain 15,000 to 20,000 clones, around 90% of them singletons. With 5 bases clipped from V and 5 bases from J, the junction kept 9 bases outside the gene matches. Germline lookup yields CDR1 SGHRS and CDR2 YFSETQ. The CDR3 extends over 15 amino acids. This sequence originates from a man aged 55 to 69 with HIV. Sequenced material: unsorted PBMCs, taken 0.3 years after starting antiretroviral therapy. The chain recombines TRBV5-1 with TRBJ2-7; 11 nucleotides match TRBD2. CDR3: CASRPAGLAGNEQYF. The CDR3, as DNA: TGCGCCAGCAGACCCGCTGGACTAGCGGGTAACGAGCAGTACTTC. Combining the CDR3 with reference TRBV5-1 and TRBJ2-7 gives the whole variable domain KAGVTQTPRYLIKTRGQQVTLSCSPISGHRSVSWYQQTPGQGLQFLFEYFSETQRNKGNFPGRFSGRQFSNSRSEMNVSTLELGDSALYLCASRPAGLAGNEQYFGPGTRLTVT.